This T cell receptor beta chain was captured by sequencing in a study of human T cells and chemical hapten exposure. Study results and limitations: There were significantly more large CDR3 similarity clusters among expanded TCRs than among controls.

The CDR3 consists of 15 residues. The germline gives CDR1 LGHDT, CDR2 YNNKEL (reference sequence). V lost 1 base and J 8 bases, leaving 15 bases between the germline ends. Time point noted: patch test 1, 2 weeks after DPC sensitization. This sample's treatment: therapeutic diphenylcyclopropenone sensitization with weekly scalp DPC. Library construction involved attaching unique molecular identifiers to individual cDNA molecules, which allowed quantitative, reproducible TCR counting. One entry per CDR3 protein results from TCRdb running MiXCR on the RACE reads. Of 350,000 or so distinct CDR3 sequences in the sample, approximately 6.3% are singletons; the top ten hold 8.4%. To note about this clonotype: Its antigen remains unknown.

This rearrangement joins TRBV3-1 to TRBJ2-1; either TRBD1 or TRBD2 may supply D (5 bases each). The specimen was whole blood, collected in connection with sensitization to the hapten diphenylcyclopropenone (DPC). The TCR originated in a woman in her late teens or twenties with alopecia areata. Some clones in this sample may be carry-over from other donors' samples. CDR3 residues: CASSQVFLMGDEQFF. CDR3 nucleotides: TGTGCCAGCAGCCAAGTATTTCTCATGGGGGATGAGCAGTTCTTC.